These T cell receptor beta chains were read from a single sample in a study of cytomegalovirus exposure and HLA in healthy donors. The assay was immunoSEQ multiplex PCR, and TCRdb's table has in-frame clones only and misses some. This sample carries 110,000 to 150,000 clones, roughly 93% of them seen once, and the ten largest clones take about 2%. The sequenced material came from PBMCs. These receptors came from a man aged 18 to 29 in good health and CMV-seropositive. The CDR3 runs from the conserved cysteine through the conserved F or W. Fields, in order: V gene, J gene, D gene, clone size, CDR3 DNA, CDR3 protein. A D gene is named only where the DNA matches it firmly. Part of the rows lack a size; the others show once, few, many or a class for expanded clones.

v_gene: TRBV7-9; j_gene: TRBJ1-2; d_gene: NA; abundance: NA; CDR3nt: TGTGCCAGCCGAACTCCCCCTTGGGGCTACACCTTC; CDR3aa: CASRTPPWGYTF
v_gene: TRBV19; j_gene: TRBJ1-4; d_gene: NA; abundance: NA; CDR3nt: TGTGCCAGTAGTATGGAGGTGGCTAATGAAAAACTGTTTTTT; CDR3aa: CASSMEVANEKLFF
v_gene: TRBV5-6; j_gene: TRBJ2-5; d_gene: NA; abundance: NA; CDR3nt: TGTGCCAGCAGCACAGGTCGGGAGACCCAGTACTTC; CDR3aa: CASSTGRETQYF
v_gene: TRBV28; j_gene: TRBJ1-2; d_gene: TRBD1; abundance: NA; CDR3nt: TGTGCCAGCACCTGGACAGGGGGAGGTGGCTACACCTTC; CDR3aa: CASTWTGGGGYTF
v_gene: TRBV18; j_gene: TRBJ2-7; d_gene: NA; abundance: few; CDR3nt: TGTGCCAGCTCGCATACAGGGAGTTCCTACGAGCAGTACTTC; CDR3aa: CASSHTGSSYEQYF
v_gene: TRBV2; j_gene: TRBJ1-1; d_gene: NA; abundance: NA; CDR3nt: TGTGCCAGCAGACAACACGGACAGCTTGGTACTGAAGCTTTCTTT; CDR3aa: CASRQHGQLGTEAFF
v_gene: TRBV6-4; j_gene: TRBJ2-2; d_gene: TRBD2; abundance: NA; CDR3nt: TGTGCCAGCCATGGAGCGGGGGGAGGTCCCGGGGAGCTGTTTTTT; CDR3aa: CASHGAGGGPGELFF
v_gene: TRBV2; j_gene: TRBJ2-2; d_gene: NA; abundance: NA; CDR3nt: TGTGCCAGCAAACTCCTGGCGGGCACCGGGGAGCTGTTTTTT; CDR3aa: CASKLLAGTGELFF
v_gene: TRBV6-4; j_gene: TRBJ2-1; d_gene: TRBD2; abundance: NA; CDR3nt: TGTGCCAGGCCTCGGGCAGCGGGAGACCGATTAATCTACAATGAGCAGTTCTTC; CDR3aa: CARPRAAGDRLIYNEQFF
v_gene: TRBV28; j_gene: TRBJ2-5; d_gene: NA; abundance: NA; CDR3nt: TGTGCCACCCGAGTCTTTCCGGAGACCCAGTACTTC; CDR3aa: CATRVFPETQYF
v_gene: TRBV27; j_gene: TRBJ2-7; d_gene: TRBD2; abundance: NA; CDR3nt: TGTGCCAGCAGTAGCGGGACTTCCCGTCAGTACGAGCAGTACTTC; CDR3aa: CASSSGTSRQYEQYF
v_gene: TRBV9; j_gene: TRBJ2-2; d_gene: NA; abundance: NA; CDR3nt: TGTGCCAGCAGCGTAGCTTCCCCGACCGGGGAGCTGTTTTTT; CDR3aa: CASSVASPTGELFF
v_gene: TRBV15; j_gene: TRBJ1-3; d_gene: NA; abundance: NA; CDR3nt: TGTGCCACCAGCAGAGACTGGAGGAGTGGAAACACCATATATTTT; CDR3aa: CATSRDWRSGNTIYF
v_gene: TRBV10-3; j_gene: TRBJ2-1; d_gene: TRBD2; abundance: NA; CDR3nt: TGTGCCATCAGTGAGGGGGTAGCGGGAAGGTACGGGTTCTTC; CDR3aa: CAISEGVAGRYGFF
v_gene: TRBV28; j_gene: TRBJ2-7; d_gene: NA; abundance: NA; CDR3nt: TGTGCCAGCAGTACAACCTACGAGCAGTACTTC; CDR3aa: CASSTTYEQYF
v_gene: TRBV28; j_gene: TRBJ1-5; d_gene: NA; abundance: once; CDR3nt: TGTGCCAGCAGTACTCAGCCGGGGGTCTTTAGCAATCAGCCCCAGCATTTT; CDR3aa: CASSTQPGVFSNQPQHF
v_gene: TRBV7-9; j_gene: TRBJ2-7; d_gene: NA; abundance: NA; CDR3nt: TGTGCCAGCAGCTCGCAGGGCTACGAGCAGTACTTC; CDR3aa: CASSSQGYEQYF
v_gene: TRBV27; j_gene: TRBJ1-3; d_gene: TRBD1; abundance: NA; CDR3nt: TGTGCCAGCAGACCAGGGGGTGGCTCTGGAAACACCATATATTTT; CDR3aa: CASRPGGGSGNTIYF
v_gene: TRBV5-4; j_gene: TRBJ2-1; d_gene: TRBD1; abundance: NA; CDR3nt: TGTGCCAGCAGTAACGGACAGGGCCGGGGTTACAATGAGCAGTTCTTC; CDR3aa: CASSNGQGRGYNEQFF
v_gene: TRBV28; j_gene: TRBJ1-2; d_gene: NA; abundance: NA; CDR3nt: TGTGCCAGCAGTTCGAGCCATGGCTACACCTTC; CDR3aa: CASSSSHGYTF
v_gene: TRBV7-6; j_gene: TRBJ1-6; d_gene: TRBD1; abundance: NA; CDR3nt: TGTGCCAGCAGCTTAACGAGGGACAGGGGGCGTTCACCCCTCCACTTT; CDR3aa: CASSLTRDRGRSPLHF
v_gene: TRBV28; j_gene: TRBJ2-1; d_gene: NA; abundance: NA; CDR3nt: TGTGCCAGCATGGGACACCCTTACAATGAGCAGTTCTTC; CDR3aa: CASMGHPYNEQFF
v_gene: TRBV11-2; j_gene: TRBJ2-2; d_gene: TRBD2; abundance: NA; CDR3nt: TGTGCCAGCAGCCAGACTAGCGGGAGGAACACCGGGGAGCTGTTTTTT; CDR3aa: CASSQTSGRNTGELFF
v_gene: TRBV5-1; j_gene: TRBJ1-4; d_gene: NA; abundance: NA; CDR3nt: TGCGCCAGCAGGAGTGACGGGAATGAAAAACTGTTTTTT; CDR3aa: CASRSDGNEKLFF
v_gene: TRBV7-9; j_gene: TRBJ2-2; d_gene: NA; abundance: NA; CDR3nt: TGTGCCAGCAGCTTAGTCAGGGTTTACACCGGGGAGCTGTTTTTT; CDR3aa: CASSLVRVYTGELFF
v_gene: TRBV2; j_gene: TRBJ2-5; d_gene: NA; abundance: NA; CDR3nt: TGTGCCAGCAGCGCACAGCGGCGGGAGACCCAGTACTTC; CDR3aa: CASSAQRRETQYF
v_gene: TRBV6-1; j_gene: TRBJ2-7; d_gene: NA; abundance: NA; CDR3nt: TGTGCCAGCAGTGAATATCCAGCTAGTGACGACGAGCAGTACTTC; CDR3aa: CASSEYPASDDEQYF
v_gene: TRBV2; j_gene: TRBJ2-1; d_gene: TRBD2; abundance: NA; CDR3nt: TGTGCCAGCAGTGGCCCTAGCGGGAGCTTGGACAATGAGCAGTTCTTC; CDR3aa: CASSGPSGSLDNEQFF
v_gene: TRBV4-2; j_gene: TRBJ2-1; d_gene: TRBD2; abundance: NA; CDR3nt: TGTGCCAGCAGCGATGCGGGGGAGGGCCTTAAGCAGTTCTTC; CDR3aa: CASSDAGEGLKQFF
v_gene: TRBV7-9; j_gene: TRBJ2-1; d_gene: TRBD2; abundance: NA; CDR3nt: TGTGCCAGCAGCTTAGGTCTTGCGGGAGGTCGGGATGAGCAGTTCTTC; CDR3aa: CASSLGLAGGRDEQFF
v_gene: TRBV4-1; j_gene: TRBJ2-7; d_gene: TRBD2; abundance: NA; CDR3nt: TGCGCCAGCAGCCGGGGACTAGCGGGAGACGAGCAGTACTTC; CDR3aa: CASSRGLAGDEQYF
v_gene: TRBV7-9; j_gene: TRBJ1-1; d_gene: NA; abundance: NA; CDR3nt: TGTGCCAGCAGCTACTTCGGGGAGGAAGCTTTCTTT; CDR3aa: CASSYFGEEAFF
v_gene: TRBV5-1; j_gene: TRBJ2-6; d_gene: TRBD1; abundance: NA; CDR3nt: TGCGCCAGCAGCCCGACGACAGGGAGCTCTGGGGCCAACGTCCTGACTTTC; CDR3aa: CASSPTTGSSGANVLTF
v_gene: TRBV6-1; j_gene: TRBJ1-2; d_gene: NA; abundance: once; CDR3nt: TGTGCCAGCAGGGAGGACAGAGATTATGGCTACACCTTC; CDR3aa: CASREDRDYGYTF
v_gene: TRBV5-1; j_gene: TRBJ2-3; d_gene: NA; abundance: NA; CDR3nt: TGCGCCAGCAGCGGGCTCTCGGGGTCGGGAGGCACAGATACGCAGTATTTT; CDR3aa: CASSGLSGSGGTDTQYF
v_gene: TRBV29-1; j_gene: TRBJ1-1; d_gene: NA; abundance: NA; CDR3nt: TGCAGCGTTGGACAGATGAACACTGAAGCTTTCTTT; CDR3aa: CSVGQMNTEAFF
v_gene: TRBV5-1; j_gene: TRBJ1-1; d_gene: NA; abundance: NA; CDR3nt: TGCGCCAGCAGCTTGGTCCCGGGGTCGCACACTGAAGCTTTCTTT; CDR3aa: CASSLVPGSHTEAFF
v_gene: TRBV7-8; j_gene: TRBJ2-1; d_gene: TRBD2; abundance: NA; CDR3nt: TGTGCCAGCACGGGACTAGCGGGAGGGAGCTCCTACAATGAGCAGTTCTTC; CDR3aa: CASTGLAGGSSYNEQFF
v_gene: TRBV13; j_gene: TRBJ2-7; d_gene: TRBD2; abundance: NA; CDR3nt: TGTGCCAGCAGCTCTAGCGGGAGGCTGGACGAGCAGTACTTC; CDR3aa: CASSSSGRLDEQYF
v_gene: TRBV6-6; j_gene: TRBJ2-7; d_gene: TRBD1; abundance: NA; CDR3nt: TGTGCCAGCAGCATCAGGGGGCATCCCTACGAGCAGTACTTC; CDR3aa: CASSIRGHPYEQYF
v_gene: TRBV5-1; j_gene: TRBJ1-4; d_gene: NA; abundance: once; CDR3nt: TGCGCCAGCAGCGCCGGAGGCAGGCTAACTAATGAAAAACTGTTTTTT; CDR3aa: CASSAGGRLTNEKLFF
v_gene: TRBV27; j_gene: TRBJ2-7; d_gene: TRBD1; abundance: NA; CDR3nt: TGTGCCAGCAGTGGGACAGAGAGCTCCTACGAGCAGTACTTC; CDR3aa: CASSGTESSYEQYF
v_gene: TRBV20-1; j_gene: TRBJ1-2; d_gene: NA; abundance: NA; CDR3nt: TGCAGTGCTCCACGGGGCTATGGCTACACCTTC; CDR3aa: CSAPRGYGYTF
v_gene: TRBV9; j_gene: TRBJ1-1; d_gene: NA; abundance: NA; CDR3nt: TGTGCCAGCAGCGTCTCCTTCCAGGGGTACACTGAAGCTTTCTTT; CDR3aa: CASSVSFQGYTEAFF
v_gene: TRBV7-2; j_gene: TRBJ2-7; d_gene: NA; abundance: NA; CDR3nt: TGTGCCAGCAGCTTTGGAGGGAGCTACGAGCAGTACTTC; CDR3aa: CASSFGGSYEQYF
v_gene: TRBV11-2; j_gene: TRBJ1-1; d_gene: NA; abundance: NA; CDR3nt: TGTGCCAGCAGCTTAGGGCAGGGTCGGACTGAAGCTTTCTTT; CDR3aa: CASSLGQGRTEAFF
v_gene: TRBV28; j_gene: TRBJ1-4; d_gene: NA; abundance: NA; CDR3nt: TGTGCCAGCGGGGGGGAGGAAAAACTGTTTTTT; CDR3aa: CASGGEEKLFF